The 14 T cell receptor beta chains in this list originate from one sample, sequenced in a study of control samples from healthy donors and cancer patients. Profiling relied on immunoSEQ multiplex PCR, and the TCRdb table lists in-frame clones only, not all of them. The sample holds 390,000 or so clones, 80% to 95% seen once. Sequenced input: PBMCs. Source of these receptors: a man aged 35-49 years with head and neck cancer.

This sequence joins TRBV3-1 (or the pseudogene TRBV3-2) and TRBJ1-1; D unresolved. This CDR3 is 15 amino acids long. The germline V gene encodes CDR1 LGHDT and CDR2 YNNKEL (reference sequence). Trimming removed 1 base from V and 10 bases from J, with 19 bases in between. DNA for the CDR3: TGTGCCAGCAGCCAAGCCCTCAACATCGGAGGATTAGCTTTCTTT. It encodes CASSQALNIGGLAFF.

V usage is TRBV15 and J usage is TRBJ1-4, with 7 bases that match TRBD1. The CDR3 runs to 14 residues. V trimming: 3 bases; J trimming: 8 bases; junction bases outside the gene matches: 6. Germline V gives CDR1 LNHNV, CDR2 YYDKDF (reference sequence). In nucleotides, the CDR3 is TGTGCCACCAGCAGCGGGACAGTAGGCGAAAAACTGTTTTTT. As protein: CATSSGTVGEKLFF. Full variable domain (missing parts from reference TRBV15 and TRBJ1-4): DAMVIQNPRYQVTQFGKPVTLSCSQTLNHNVMYWYQQKSSQAPKLLFHYYDKDFNNEADTPDNFQSRRPNTSFCFLDIRSPGLGDTAMYLCATSSGTVGEKLFFGSGTQLSVL.

As to this clone: The sample contains more than one DNA sequence encoding this CDR3. The V and J genes are TRBV10-2 and TRBJ1-5; 7 nucleotides agree with TRBD1. Germline V gene lookup returns CDR1 WSHSY and CDR2 SAAADI. Unmatched junction bases numbered 0, after V lost 3 bases and J lost 4 bases. The CDR3 loop spans 13 amino acids. Here the CDR3 reads CASSEQGNQPQHF. The CDR3 DNA follows: TGCGCCAGCAGTGAACAGGGGAATCAGCCCCAGCATTTT.

The chain is built from TRBV5-1 and TRBJ1-1; perhaps TRBD1 as D (5 bases). The CDR3 loop spans 14 amino acids. CDR1 and CDR2 (germline): SGHRS, YFSETQ. Trimming took off 1 base at V and 3 bases at J, with 10 bases between the two ends. The CDR3 loop reads CASSLRGPYTEAFF. The CDR3 bases are TGCGCCAGCAGCTTGAGGGGCCCGTACACTGAAGCTTTCTTT.

The V gene is TRBV30, the J gene TRBJ1-1; no firm D call. This CDR3 is built from 12 residues. From germline, CDR1 is GTSNPN and CDR2 SVGIG (reference sequence). V was pared by 3 bases and J by 10 bases, with 15 bases between. CDR3 in DNA: TGTGCCTGGAGGGACCGGGAAGAACGAGCTTTCTTT. It translates to CAWRDREERAFF.

This clone was observed a few times. This specimen includes other DNA sequences encoding the same CDR3. The chain links TRBV24-1 to TRBJ2-1, with D unclear. Between the trimmed V and J ends, which lost 3 bases and 8 bases, there was a span of 4 bases. CDR3 length: 11 amino acids. CDR1 and CDR2 (germline): KGHDR, SFDVKD. The CDR3 DNA sequence: TGTGCCACCAGTGATGGAGATGAGCAGTTCTTC. Translation: CATSDGDEQFF.

This clone was observed a single time. The CDR3 DNA sequence: TGTGCCAGCAGCTTTGGGCAGGCCGTATATGAAAAACTGTTTTTT. Its protein is CASSFGQAVYEKLFF. The chain joins TRBV7-9 to TRBJ1-4; D gene unclear. Per germline, CDR1 SEHNR and CDR2 FQNEAQ (reference sequence). V lost 3 bases, J lost 6 bases, and 14 bases lay in between. The CDR3 runs to 15 residues.

The chain has TRBV24-1 and TRBJ1-1; 9 bases are a match to TRBD1. CDR3 length: 17 amino acids. Losses at the gene ends were 3 bases for V and 0 bases for J; bases not matched to a gene: 7. Germline CDR1 is KGHDR and CDR2 is SFDVKD. The CDR3 loop reads CATSDARQGGLNTEAFF. CDR3 coding DNA: TGTGCCACCAGTGATGCACGACAGGGGGGTTTGAACACTGAAGCTTTCTTT.

As to this clone: An end of the junction does not agree with germline; a read error may underlie this. The chain has TRBV15 and TRBJ2-3; D possibly corresponds to TRBD2 (5 bases). The CDR3 is 17 amino acids. Germline V gene sequence: CDR1 LNHNV, CDR2 YYDKDF (reference sequence). CDR3 nucleotide sequence: TGTGCCACCAGCAGAGATTTGGCTAGCCCTAACACAAATACGCAGTATTTT. As protein: CATSRDLASPNTNTQYF.

The gene calls are TRBV29-1 and TRBJ1-1, with D uncertain. The V end lost 2 bases, the J end lost 5 bases, and 12 bases lay between the germline ends. The CDR3 has 13 residues. From germline, CDR1 is SQVTM and CDR2 ANQGSEA. The CDR3 DNA is TGCAGCGTTGAATTTGGCAGTCGAACTGAAGCTTTCTTT. Translation gives CSVEFGSRTEAFF.

This chain connects TRBV7-3 to TRBJ2-3; the match to TRBD2 covers 13 bases. CDR3 length equals 16 residues. The V gene's germline CDR1 is SGHTA and CDR2 FQGTGA. The V and J ends lost 4 bases and 2 bases, in that order; junction bases with no gene match: 3. The CDR3 spells CASSSLAGGPTDTQYF. For the CDR3, the DNA is TGTGCCAGCAGCTCACTAGCGGGGGGGCCCACAGATACGCAGTATTTT.

This clone was seen only a few times. The chain employs TRBV6-5 and TRBJ1-2, with D uncertain. The ends were cut back, 5 bases at V and 2 bases at J, with 9 bases in the middle. The CDR3 has 13 residues. CDR1 MNHEY and CDR2 SVGAGI come from the germline V gene. As DNA, the CDR3 is TGTGCCAGCAGTCCTGACGGGAACTATGGCTACACCTTC. This encodes CASSPDGNYGYTF.

The chain joins TRBV13 to TRBJ2-3, with 8 bases matching TRBD2. The length of the CDR3 is 16 residues. Trimming at V came to 5 bases and at J to 0 bases, leaving 7 bases not matched to a gene. CDR1 is PRHDT, CDR2 FYEKMQ, per germline (reference sequence). The CDR3 bases are TGTGCCAGCAGCGGCCAAAGCGGGGGTAGCACAGATACGCAGTATTTT. Protein sequence: CASSGQSGGSTDTQYF.

This sequence joins TRBV6-2 or TRBV6-3 and TRBJ2-5, with D maybe TRBD1 (6 bases). The germline gives CDR1 MNHEY, CDR2 SVGEGT. CDR3 length equals 15 residues. V lost 6 bases to trimming and J lost 3 bases, with 17 bases between them. The CDR3 here is CASSHPGQEKETQYF. In nucleotides, the CDR3 is TGTGCCAGCAGCCATCCGGGACAAGAAAAAGAGACCCAGTACTTC.